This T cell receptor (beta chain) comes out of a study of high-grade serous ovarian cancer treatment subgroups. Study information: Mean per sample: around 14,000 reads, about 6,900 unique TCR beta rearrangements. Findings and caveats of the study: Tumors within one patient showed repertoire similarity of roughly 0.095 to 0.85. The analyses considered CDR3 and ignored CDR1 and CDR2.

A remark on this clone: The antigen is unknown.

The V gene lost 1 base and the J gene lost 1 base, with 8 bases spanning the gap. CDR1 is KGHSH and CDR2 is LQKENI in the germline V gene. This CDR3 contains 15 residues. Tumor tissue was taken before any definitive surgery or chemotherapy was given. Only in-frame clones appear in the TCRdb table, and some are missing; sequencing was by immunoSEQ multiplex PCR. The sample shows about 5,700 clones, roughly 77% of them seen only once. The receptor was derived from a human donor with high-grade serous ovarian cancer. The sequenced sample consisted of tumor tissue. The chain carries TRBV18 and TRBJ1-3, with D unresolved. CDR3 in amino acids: CASSPREESGNTIYF. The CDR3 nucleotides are TGTGCCAGCTCACCACGAGAGGAGTCTGGAAACACCATATATTTT.